This TCR beta chain came from a study of long-term antiretroviral therapy in people with HIV. In its sample, this clone was seen a few times. Germline V gene lookup returns CDR1 MDHEN and CDR2 SYDVKM. The CDR3 sequence is 14 residues long. Germline trimming cut 10 bases from V and 7 bases from J; bases unmatched to any gene: 12. immunoSEQ v3.0 was run at survey level. Here immunoSEQ multiplex PCR was the method, and the copy in TCRdb shows in-frame clones only, minus some. The repertoire holds fewer than 40,000 clones, with more than 80% as singletons. The chain employs TRBV28 and TRBJ2-7; 11 positions agree with TRBD1. This material consisted of unsorted PBMCs, taken 3.4 years after starting antiretroviral therapy. The TCR comes from a man aged 25-45 years with HIV. As DNA, the CDR3 is TGTGCCACCAAGGAGGACAGGGGGCGTAGGGAGCAGTACTTC. Translating it yields CATKEDRGRREQYF.